The rows below give T cell receptor beta chains drawn from one sample of a study of blood T cells in healthy people across ages. TCRdb reprocessed the 5' RACE reads with MiXCR, giving one entry per CDR3 protein. The sample holds more than 800,000 distinct CDR3 sequences, more than 25% seen once. The sample comprised blood. Every receptor here comes from a woman at least 80 years old in good health. Each CDR3 is given with its conserved first and last residue. D genes are given only for firm matches. Clone size, where shown, is once, few, many, or a class for clones that have expanded.

NA | TRBJ2-1 | 15 | TRBV7-9 | many | CASTNHGVPGNEQFF | TGTGCCAGCACAAATCATGGGGTTCCGGGAAATGAGCAGTTCTTC
TRBD2 | TRBJ2-3 | 14 | TRBV6-1 | many | CASSDAGGTDTQYF | TGTGCCAGCAGTGATGCGGGGGGCACAGATACGCAGTATTTT
NA | TRBJ2-1 | 15 | TRBV4-3 | many | CASSPMEGAGYEQFF | TGCGCCAGCAGCCCAATGGAGGGGGCGGGTTATGAGCAGTTCTTC
NA | TRBJ2-1 | 18 | TRBV5-1 | NA | CASSFSTLFTGFGNEQFF | TGCGCCAGCAGCTTCTCCACCTTGTTCACGGGTTTTGGGAATGAGCAGTTCTTC
NA | TRBJ2-3 | 15 | TRBV12-3/TRBV12-4 | NA | CASSHGRVRTDTQYF | TGTGCCAGCAGCCATGGACGGGTTCGAACAGATACGCAGTATTTT
NA | TRBJ1-6 | 14 | TRBV3-1 | many | CASSQTGDRSPLHF | TGTGCCAGCAGCCAAACAGGAGATCGTTCACCCCTCCACTTT
TRBD2 | TRBJ2-5 | 18 | TRBV12-3/TRBV12-4 | NA | CASSLSGGTFRVQETQYF | TGTGCCAGCAGTTTAAGCGGGGGGACTTTTAGGGTCCAAGAGACCCAGTACTTC
NA | TRBJ2-1 | 16 | TRBV14 | many | CASSQVGVLVGGEQFF | TGTGCCAGCAGCCAAGTAGGGGTTTTGGTTGGCGGTGAGCAGTTCTTC
TRBD1 | TRBJ2-7 | 16 | TRBV7-8 | many | CASSLEGAISSYEQYF | TGTGCCAGCAGCTTAGAGGGGGCTATCAGCTCCTACGAGCAGTACTTC
TRBD1 | TRBJ1-3 | 14 | TRBV11-2 | few | CASSQGARGNTIYF | TGTGCCAGCAGCCAGGGGGCAAGGGGAAACACCATATATTTT
TRBD2 | TRBJ2-1 | 15 | TRBV12-3/TRBV12-4 | NA | CASSRRLAGVNEQFF | TGTGCCAGCAGTCGGCGACTAGCGGGAGTTAATGAGCAGTTCTTC
TRBD2 | TRBJ2-1 | 16 | TRBV5-1 | few | CASSLGRPGGRNEQFF | TGCGCCAGCAGCTTGGGCAGGCCGGGGGGAAGGAATGAGCAGTTCTTC
NA | TRBJ1-2 | 13 | TRBV15 | many | CATSRQERYGYTF | TGTGCCACCAGCAGGCAGGAACGCTATGGCTACACCTTC
NA | TRBJ1-1 | 13 | TRBV12-3/TRBV12-4 | many | CASSLEDWREAFF | TGTGCCAGCAGTTTAGAAGACTGGCGTGAAGCTTTCTTT
NA | TRBJ1-4 | 14 | TRBV6-5 | few | CASSTGLTNEKLFF | TGTGCCAGCAGTACCGGGCTTACTAATGAAAAACTGTTTTTT
TRBD1 | TRBJ2-1 | 16 | TRBV7-9 | NA | CASSLDPTGGDNEQFF | TGTGCCAGCAGCTTGGACCCGACAGGGGGGGACAATGAGCAGTTCTTC
NA | TRBJ1-5 | 15 | TRBV20-1 | NA | CSASNPGQHNQPQHF | TGCAGTGCTTCAAACCCGGGACAACATAATCAGCCCCAGCATTTT
NA | TRBJ1-4 | 16 | TRBV5-1 | few | CASSSEGSVVNEKLFF | TGCGCCAGCAGCTCGGAAGGATCGGTGGTGAATGAAAAACTGTTTTTT
NA | TRBJ1-1 | 15 | TRBV3-1 | few | CASSQMQGVNTEAFF | TGTGCCAGCAGCCAGATGCAGGGAGTGAACACTGAAGCTTTCTTT
TRBD1 | TRBJ1-2 | 15 | TRBV7-2 | many | CASSTPTGAIYGYTF | TGTGCCAGCAGCACGCCGACAGGGGCCATTTATGGCTACACCTTC
TRBD2 | TRBJ2-3 | 17 | TRBV7-2 | NA | CASSSTPSSGGLYTQYF | TGTGCCAGCAGCTCCACCCCCTCTAGCGGGGGTTTATATACGCAGTATTTT
NA | TRBJ2-5 | 15 | TRBV3-1 | few | CASSLRAGGLFAQYF | TGTGCCAGCAGCCTAAGAGCAGGGGGGCTTTTCGCCCAGTACTTC
NA | TRBJ1-6 | 15 | TRBV20-1 | many | CSARTQGSYNSPLHF | TGCAGTGCTAGGACACAGGGCTCCTATAATTCACCCCTCCACTTT
NA | TRBJ1-4 | 16 | TRBV4-2 | NA | CASSQDRGVLNEKLFF | TGTGCCAGCAGCCAAGATCGGGGGGTACTTAATGAAAAACTGTTTTTT
TRBD2 | TRBJ2-1 | 16 | TRBV7-2 | many | CASSLEGGGAYNEQFF | TGTGCCAGCAGCTTAGAGGGCGGGGGGGCTTACAATGAGCAGTTCTTC
TRBD1 | TRBJ1-5 | 16 | TRBV7-2 | many | CASSLKGAGSNQPQHF | TGTGCCAGCAGCTTAAAGGGGGCGGGTAGCAATCAGCCCCAGCATTTT
TRBD1 | TRBJ2-1 | 16 | TRBV18 | few | CASSPKEAGGSNEQFF | TGTGCCAGCTCACCAAAGGAGGCAGGGGGTAGCAATGAGCAGTTCTTC
NA | TRBJ1-4 | 16 | TRBV19 | NA | CASSSAAGGTNEKLFF | TGTGCCAGTAGTTCGGCAGCGGGGGGAACTAATGAAAAACTGTTTTTT
TRBD1 | TRBJ2-1 | 15 | TRBV12-3/TRBV12-4 | many | CASRTGTGTYNEQFF | TGTGCCAGCAGAACCGGGACAGGAACCTACAATGAGCAGTTCTTC
NA | TRBJ2-5 | 13 | TRBV20-1 | NA | CSPRRDSKGTQYF | TGCAGCCCCAGACGGGACTCCAAAGGGACCCAGTACTTC
NA | TRBJ1-4 | 13 | TRBV7-9 | NA | CVSSLGANEKLFF | TGTGTCAGCAGCTTAGGGGCCAATGAAAAACTGTTTTTT
NA | TRBJ2-5 | 15 | TRBV29-1 | NA | CSVEVQGDPQETQYF | TGCAGCGTTGAAGTACAGGGAGATCCGCAAGAGACCCAGTACTTC
NA | TRBJ2-2 | 15 | TRBV7-2 | few | CASSLVRSHGGELFF | TGTGCCAGCAGCTTAGTTCGTAGCCACGGCGGGGAGCTGTTTTTT
TRBD2 | TRBJ2-7 | 15 | TRBV20-1 | many | CSASLLAGGTYEQYF | TGCAGTGCTAGCCTACTAGCGGGGGGCACCTACGAGCAGTACTTC
NA | TRBJ1-5 | 16 | TRBV4-3 | few | CASSQDPSPGDRPQHF | TGCGCCAGCAGCCAAGATCCCTCACCCGGCGATAGGCCCCAGCATTTT
NA | TRBJ2-7 | 13 | TRBV5-1 | few | CASAMGSYNEQYF | TGCGCCAGCGCCATGGGGTCCTACAATGAGCAGTACTTC
NA | TRBJ2-3 | 14 | TRBV20-1 | NA | CSARVVATTDTQYF | TGCAGTGCTAGAGTAGTTGCGACCACAGATACGCAGTATTTT
TRBD2 | TRBJ2-7 | 14 | TRBV29-1 | NA | CSVETTSGEYEQYF | TGCAGCGTTGAAACGACTAGCGGGGAGTACGAGCAGTACTTC
NA | TRBJ2-5 | 11 | TRBV12-3/TRBV12-4 | many | CASSQGATQYF | TGTGCCAGCAGCCAAGGTGCTACCCAGTACTTC
NA | TRBJ2-7 | 13 | TRBV3-1 | NA | CASSKDSTYEQYF | TGTGCCAGCTCAAAGGACAGCACCTACGAGCAGTACTTC
TRBD2 | TRBJ2-5 | 17 | TRBV30 | many | CAWSVQRTSGGTETQYF | TGTGCCTGGAGTGTACAGAGGACTAGCGGGGGAACAGAGACCCAGTACTTC
NA | TRBJ2-6 | 18 | TRBV7-6 | few | CASSFRGAHGSGANVLTF | TGTGCCAGCAGCTTCCGAGGTGCCCATGGCTCTGGGGCCAACGTCCTGACTTTC
TRBD2 | TRBJ2-7 | 17 | TRBV20-1 | many | CSARDRLLAGGRYEQYF | TGCAGTGCTAGAGACCGACTTCTAGCGGGGGGGAGATACGAGCAGTACTTC
NA | TRBJ2-3 | 12 | TRBV29-1 | few | CSVVRGGNTQYF | TGCAGCGTTGTTAGAGGTGGGAATACGCAGTATTTT
NA | TRBJ2-2 | 14 | TRBV5-1 | NA | CASSRDGTTGELFF | TGCGCCAGCAGCCGGGACGGCACCACCGGGGAGCTGTTTTTT
NA | TRBJ2-7 | 16 | TRBV4-1 | many | CASSQERNSPPYEQYF | TGCGCCAGCAGCCAAGAGAGGAACAGTCCTCCCTACGAGCAGTACTTC
TRBD1 | TRBJ1-1 | 17 | TRBV5-4 | few | CASSPSHHSTGYTEAFF | TGTGCCAGCAGCCCGTCCCACCATTCGACAGGGTATACTGAAGCTTTCTTT
NA | TRBJ2-1 | 14 | TRBV5-4 | NA | CASSPLGDHNEQFF | TGTGCCAGCAGCCCCTTGGGGGACCACAATGAGCAGTTCTTC
TRBD1 | TRBJ2-7 | 15 | TRBV5-1 | NA | CASSPWDRGPYEQYF | TGCGCCAGCAGCCCCTGGGACAGGGGGCCCTACGAGCAGTACTTC